A single sample gave rise to the 18 T cell receptor beta chains below, sequenced in a study of cytomegalovirus exposure and HLA in healthy donors. In the PCR, 60 Vbeta and 13 Jbeta primers were used. Profiling relied on immunoSEQ multiplex PCR, and the TCRdb table lists in-frame clones only, not all of them. The table lists approximately 170,000 clones, more than 70% of them singletons, with around 1.5% in the top ten. Sequencing was carried out using PBMCs. These receptors were taken from a male donor in good health and CMV-seronegative.

The gene calls are TRBV6-1 and TRBJ2-5, with D tentatively TRBD1 (6 bases). Germline V gene lookup returns CDR1 MNHNS and CDR2 SASEGT. Trimming left V 4 bases short and J 3 bases short, with 12 bases between. The CDR3 has 14 amino acids. CDR3 sequence reads: CASSVGTNKETQYF. DNA of the CDR3: TGTGCCAGCAGTGTAGGGACAAACAAAGAGACCCAGTACTTC.

CDR3 in DNA: TGTGCCATCAGCTCGACAGGGACCACCTACGAGCAGTACTTC. Translating gives CAISSTGTTYEQYF. This sequence joins TRBV10-3 and TRBJ2-7, with 7 bases identical to TRBD1. After removal of 6 bases from V and 2 bases from J, the junction contained 7 bases not matched to a gene. Germline V gene data show CDR1 as ENHRY and CDR2 as SYGVKD. CDR3 length equals 14 residues.

The genes are TRBV4-3 and TRBJ2-6, with 7 bases fitting TRBD1. The CDR3 extends over 18 amino acids. The germline V gene has CDR1 LGHNA and CDR2 YSLEER. V lost 1 base, J lost 1 base, and 7 bases stayed unmatched. This CDR3 is CASSQVTGISSGANVLTF. The CDR3 DNA is TGCGCCAGCAGCCAAGTGACAGGGATTTCGTCTGGGGCCAACGTCCTGACTTTC.

The gene calls are TRBV19 and TRBJ2-1; D is possibly TRBD1 (5 bases). V lost 4 bases and J lost 8, with 12 bases in between. The germline V gene encodes CDR1 LNHDA and CDR2 SQIVND (reference sequence). The CDR3 loop spans 13 amino acids. The CDR3 DNA reads TGTGCCAGTAGTACCCCAGGGCGCGATGAGCAGTTCTTC. This sequence encodes CASSTPGRDEQFF. The variable domain in full, with the rest retrieved from reference TRBV19 and TRBJ2-1, is DGGITQSPKYLFRKEGQNVTLSCEQNLNHDAMYWYRQDPGQGLRLIYYSQIVNDFQKGDIAEGYSVSREKKESFPLTVTSAQKNPTAFYLCASSTPGRDEQFFGPGTRLTVL.

The chain has TRBV5-1 and TRBJ2-1; D is ambiguous. Germline V CDR1 and CDR2: SGHRS, YFSETQ. The CDR3 sequence is 14 residues long. The V gene lost 4 bases and the J gene lost 2 bases, with 10 bases spanning the gap. CDR3 nucleotide sequence: TGCGCCAGCAGCATTTGGGCGACCTACAATGAGCAGTTCTTC. It encodes CASSIWATYNEQFF.

In nucleotides, the CDR3 is TGTGCCAGCAATAAACAGCAAAATCAGCCCCAGCATTTT. This translates into CASNKQQNQPQHF. The chain uses TRBV6-1 and TRBJ1-5, with D hard to call. The CDR3 sequence is 13 residues long. The germline V and J ends were trimmed by 7 bases and 4 bases, with 11 bases remaining between them. Germline V gene lookup returns CDR1 MNHNS and CDR2 SASEGT.

The genes are TRBV29-1 and TRBJ2-5; D is undetermined. The J call may be mistaken, given a closer DNA end match to TRBJ2-7. Germline lookup yields CDR1 SQVTM and CDR2 ANQGSEA. The CDR3 covers 13 residues. This CDR3 reads CSVEVQQVYEQYF. The CDR3 coding sequence is TGCAGCGTTGAAGTCCAGCAGGTCTACGAGCAGTACTTC.

The rearrangement uses TRBV11-3 and TRBJ2-7; D gene uncertain. The CDR3 runs 13 residues. Germline-derived CDR1 and CDR2 are SGHNT and YENEEA. V was clipped by 6 bases and J by 0 bases, with 9 bases between them. The CDR3, as DNA: TGTGCCAGCAGTCCGAACAGCTCCTACGAGCAGTACTTC. This gives the protein CASSPNSSYEQYF. Based on the CDR3 plus reference TRBV11-3 and TRBJ2-7, the full variable domain is EAGVVQSPRYKIIEKKQPVAFWCNPISGHNTLYWYLQNLGQGPELLIRYENEEAVDDSQLPKDRFSAERLKGVDSTLKIQPAELGDSAVYLCASSPNSSYEQYFGPGTRLTVT.

V and J are TRBV29-1 and TRBJ1-4; 9 positions match TRBD1. The CDR3 sequence is 16 residues long. J was trimmed by 0 bases and V by 2 bases; bases with no gene match: 4. CDR1 and CDR2 from the germline V gene are SQVTM and ANQGSEA. The CDR3 region is CSVETTGGATNEKLFF. The CDR3 bases are TGCAGCGTTGAAACAACAGGGGGCGCAACTAATGAAAAACTGTTTTTT. The whole variable domain, filled in from reference TRBV29-1 and TRBJ1-4, reads SAVISQKPSRDICQRGTSLTIQCQVDSQVTMMFWYRQQPGQSLTLIATANQGSEATYESGFVIDKFPISRPNLTFSTLTVSNMSPEDSSIYLCSVETTGGATNEKLFFGSGTQLSVL.

As DNA, the CDR3 is TGTGCCAGCAGCCTGAGCACAGATACGCAGTATTTT. It codes for CASSLSTDTQYF. This sequence joins TRBV7-3 and TRBJ2-3; D uncertain. Germline V lookup: CDR1 SGHTA, CDR2 FQGTGA. This CDR3 is built from 12 residues. Trimming left V 5 bases short and J 0 bases short, with 3 bases between. Drawing the rest from reference TRBV7-3 and TRBJ2-3, the complete variable domain is GAGVSQTPSNKVTEKGKYVELRCDPISGHTALYWYRQSLGQGPEFLIYFQGTGAADDSGLPNDRFFAVRPEGSVSTLKIQRTERGDSAVYLCASSLSTDTQYFGPGTRLTVL.

This rearrangement joins TRBV15 to TRBJ2-7; no reliable D call. This CDR3 region has 14 residues. CDR1 is LNHNV, CDR2 YYDKDF, per germline (reference sequence). V lost 0 bases, J lost 0 bases, and 6 bases lay in between. The CDR3 DNA reads TGTGCCACCAGCAGAGATGCCTACTCCTACGAGCAGTACTTC. Its protein product is CATSRDAYSYEQYF.

For the CDR3, the DNA is TGTGCCAGCGCCAGAAGGGGGAACACTGAAGCTTTCTTT. Its protein is CASARRGNTEAFF. V gene TRBV25-1 combines with J gene TRBJ1-1; weak D call: TRBD1 (5 bases). The V gene lost 8 bases and the J gene lost 1 base, with 11 bases spanning the gap. CDR3 size: 13 residues. The germline V gene has CDR1 MGHDK and CDR2 SYGVNS.

Only a few counts were recorded for this clone. The chain recombines TRBV5-4 with TRBJ2-5; 11 nucleotides align to TRBD1. The J call may be mistaken, given a closer DNA end match to TRBJ2-7. Germline values: CDR1 SGHNT, CDR2 YYREEE (reference sequence). The CDR3 is 16 amino acids. CDR3 protein: CASSLGTGGRSYEQYF. The CDR3 DNA sequence: TGTGCCAGCAGCCTAGGGACAGGGGGTCGCTCCTACGAGCAGTACTTC.

CDR3 amino acids: CASSIVGGAVSEQFF. The CDR3 coding sequence is TGTGCCAGTAGTATAGTTGGGGGGGCCGTCAGTGAGCAGTTCTTC. The J gene is TRBJ2-1, the V gene TRBV19, with D perhaps TRBD2 (7 bases). The germline V gene encodes CDR1 LNHDA and CDR2 SQIVND (reference sequence). CDR3 length: 15 amino acids. The V end lost 1 base, the J end lost 9 bases, and 16 bases lay between the germline ends.

The V call is TRBV5-1, the J call TRBJ2-2; TRBD1 matches at 9 bases. CDR1 and CDR2 (germline): SGHRS, YFSETQ. The CDR3 totals 16 residues. The ends lost 3 bases at V and 6 bases at J; junction bases unmatched: 9. CDR3 residues: CASSWASTGGPGELFF. CDR3 DNA sequence: TGCGCCAGCAGCTGGGCCTCAACAGGGGGCCCCGGGGAGCTGTTTTTT.

J is TRBJ1-3 and V is TRBV6-5; D is undetermined. Germline V lookup: CDR1 MNHEY, CDR2 SVGAGI. The CDR3 runs 15 residues. Trimming removed 0 bases at V and 2 bases at J, with 8 bases between. Written as DNA, the CDR3 is TGTGCCAGCAGTTACTCGAGGGCGGCTGGAAACACCATATATTTT. Encoded protein: CASSYSRAAGNTIYF.

The J gene is TRBJ2-1, the V gene TRBV10-3; 8 nucleotides line up with TRBD1. CDR1 and CDR2 from the germline V gene are ENHRY and SYGVKD. J lost 1 base, V lost 11 bases, and 7 bases had no gene match. The CDR3 spans 14 residues. CDR3 in amino acids: CASTGQESYNEQFF. The CDR3 DNA is TGTGCCTCGACGGGACAGGAATCCTACAATGAGCAGTTCTTC.

This sequence joins TRBV28 and TRBJ1-4; D might be TRBD1 (5 bases). Germline-derived CDR1 and CDR2 are MDHEN and SYDVKM. Between the trimmed V and J ends, which lost 7 bases and 0 bases, there was a span of 12 bases. The CDR3 is made up of 15 amino acids. The CDR3 DNA sequence: TGTGCCAGCACTCGGGGGGGATCAACTAATGAAAAACTGTTTTTT. This codes for CASTRGGSTNEKLFF.